The 28 T cell receptor beta chains below all came from one sample that was sequenced in a study of T cells after yellow fever vaccination. Using its own MiXCR run on the 5' RACE reads, TCRdb lists one record per CDR3 protein. The data show about 260,000 distinct CDR3 sequences, 10% to 15% seen once. Sequencing used CD4+ T cells sorted from PBMCs, obtained 45 days after the yellow fever booster vaccination. These receptors all come from a man younger than 45 who received the YFV17D yellow fever vaccine.

Only one count was recorded for this clonotype. The chain recombines TRBV12-3 or TRBV12-4 with TRBJ2-7; TRBD1 aligns across 9 bases. The CDR3 sequence is 15 residues long. The ends lost 1 base at V and 6 bases at J; junction bases unmatched: 7. The CDR3 nucleotides read TGTGCCAGCAGTTTAGAGAGGACAGGGGCGAGCGAGCAGTACTTC. This encodes CASSLERTGASEQYF.

This clonotype was seen only once. The chain has TRBV4-2 and TRBJ1-2; 8 bases are a match to TRBD1. Germline-derived CDR1 and CDR2 are LGHNA and YNFKEQ. V lost 4 bases to trimming and J lost 4 bases; unmatched junction nucleotides: 8. The CDR3 runs 15 residues. CDR3 residues: CASSRAGGEGYGYTF. Here the CDR3 DNA reads TGTGCCAGCAGCCGCGCAGGGGGCGAGGGCTATGGCTACACCTTC.

This clonotype was recorded many times. The CDR3 DNA is TGTGCCGCCCGAGCGGGAGAAGAGACCCAGTACTTC. It specifies CAARAGEETQYF. The chain links TRBV6-5 to TRBJ2-5; 8 bases match TRBD2. The germline V gene has CDR1 MNHEY and CDR2 SVGAGI. With 11 bases clipped from V and 3 bases from J, the junction kept 5 bases outside the gene matches. This CDR3 is 12 amino acids long.

This clonotype was detected only a few times. V usage is TRBV5-6 and J usage is TRBJ2-1; TRBD2 aligns across 15 bases. The trim removed 3 bases at V and 9 bases at J, leaving 10 bases unmatched. The germline V gene has CDR1 SGHDT and CDR2 YYEEEE. This CDR3 region has 17 residues. CDR3: CASSWGLAGGRPAEQFF. CDR3 coding DNA: TGTGCCAGCAGCTGGGGACTAGCGGGAGGCCGGCCCGCTGAGCAGTTCTTC. Complete variable domain (other parts from reference TRBV5-6 and TRBJ2-1): DAGVTQSPTHLIKTRGQQVTLRCSPKSGHDTVSWYQQALGQGPQFIFQYYEEEERQRGNFPDRFSGHQFPNYSSELNVNALLLGDSALYLCASSWGLAGGRPAEQFFGPGTRLTVL.

This clonotype was counted a few times. The V call is TRBV6-5, the J call TRBJ2-3, with TRBD2 matching over 7 bases. The V gene end was trimmed by 2 bases and the J gene end by 0 bases; junction bases not matched to a gene: 5. Germline assignment: CDR1 MNHEY and CDR2 SVGAGI. The CDR3 length is 16 residues. DNA for the CDR3: TGTGCCAGCAGTTACCTCTGGGGGGGTAGCACAGATACGCAGTATTTT. This gives the protein CASSYLWGGSTDTQYF.

Of note for this clonotype: One end of the junction is discordant with germline, which a read error may explain. The chain carries TRBV28 and TRBJ2-2; D may be TRBD1 (6 bases). The germline V gene encodes CDR1 MDHEN and CDR2 SYDVKM. CDR3 size: 13 residues. The CDR3 nucleotides are TGTGCCAGCAGTTGCCTGGCTGTACCTGACAGGCCGTTT. It yields the protein CASSCLAVPDRPF.

This clonotype was detected many times. V and J are TRBV5-6 and TRBJ2-5; 9 bases agree with TRBD2. V lost 1 base, J lost 5 bases, and 3 bases stayed unmatched. Germline V gene data show CDR1 as SGHDT and CDR2 as YYEEEE. CDR3 size: 14 residues. This chain's CDR3 is CASSLSSGKETQYF. In nucleotides, the CDR3 is TGTGCCAGCAGCTTGTCTAGCGGGAAGGAGACCCAGTACTTC.

The rearrangement uses TRBV5-1 and TRBJ2-7; 10 bases line up with TRBD1. This CDR3 has 15 amino acids. The germline CDR1 and CDR2 sequences are SGHRS and YFSETQ. V was pared by 0 bases and J by 4 bases, with 4 bases of the junction left unmatched. Written as DNA, the CDR3 is TGCGCCAGCAGCTTGGTTGGGGGACAGGGGTACGAGCAGTACTTC. Protein product: CASSLVGGQGYEQYF.

V and J are TRBV5-1 and TRBJ2-2; 7 bases agree with TRBD1. The CDR3 has 15 amino acids. The germline CDR1 and CDR2 sequences are SGHRS and YFSETQ. V lost 7 bases to trimming and J lost 2 bases; unmatched junction nucleotides: 8. CDR3 nucleotide sequence: TGCGCCAGCGTACAGGGACAGAGAAACACCGGGGAGCTGTTTTTT. Its translation is CASVQGQRNTGELFF. The complete variable domain, with remaining parts taken from reference TRBV5-1 and TRBJ2-2, reads KAGVTQTPRYLIKTRGQQVTLSCSPISGHRSVSWYQQTPGQGLQFLFEYFSETQRNKGNFPGRFSGRQFSNSRSEMNVSTLELGDSALYLCASVQGQRNTGELFFGEGSRLTVL.

Ten or more counts support this clonotype. The V gene is TRBV7-9, the J gene TRBJ2-1; 8 positions agree with TRBD1. CDR3 length: 13 amino acids. From germline, CDR1 is SEHNR and CDR2 FQNEAQ (reference sequence). The V and J ends lost 5 bases and 9 bases, in that order; junction bases with no gene match: 6. CDR3 residues: CASSTGQGAEQFF. DNA of the CDR3: TGTGCCAGCAGCACCGGACAGGGCGCTGAGCAGTTCTTC.

This clonotype was detected a few times. The gene calls are TRBV7-2 and TRBJ1-1; maybe TRBD1 (6 bases). The germline V gene encodes CDR1 SGHTA and CDR2 FQGNSA. The V and J ends lost 6 bases and 4 bases respectively, with 21 bases between them. This CDR3 is built from 16 residues. The DNA of the CDR3 is TGTGCCAGCAGAATCGGGGCGGGGGGCCAGGGCACTGAAGCTTTCTTT. Its translation: CASRIGAGGQGTEAFF.

Turning to this clonotype: The CDR3 ends on some other residue instead of the conserved phenylalanine or tryptophan, so this is likely a read error. The rearrangement uses TRBV7-8 and TRBJ2-1, with a weak D call TRBD2 (6 bases). The CDR3 is 15 amino acids. Trimming removed 7 bases at V and 2 bases at J, with 15 bases between. In germline, CDR1 is SGHVS, CDR2 FQNEAQ. Here the CDR3 reads CASTAAGETYNEQFL. The CDR3 bases are TGTGCCAGCACAGCAGCGGGTGAAACCTACAATGAGCAGTTCTTA.

Many counts were recorded for this clonotype. J is TRBJ2-5 and V is TRBV12-3 or TRBV12-4; D uncertain. V was cut by 2 bases and J by 5 bases, with 9 bases left in between. The CDR3 is 13 residues long. In DNA form, the CDR3 reads TGTGCCAGCAGTTTATACGGCAAGGAGACCCAGTACTTC. Residues: CASSLYGKETQYF.

The chain uses TRBV12-3 or TRBV12-4 and TRBJ2-7, with TRBD1 as a possible D gene (6 bases). This CDR3 is 14 amino acids long. Trimming pared 4 bases from V and 0 bases from J, leaving 10 bases between. The CDR3 sequence: CASSYGQSSYEQYF. In DNA form, the CDR3 reads TGTGCCAGCAGTTACGGACAGAGCTCCTACGAGCAGTACTTC.

The chain has TRBV20-1 and TRBJ2-1; no definite D call. From germline, CDR1 is DFQATT and CDR2 SNEGSKA (reference sequence). The CDR3 has 15 amino acids. Trimming removed 5 bases from V and 0 bases from J, with 14 bases in between. The CDR3 DNA follows: TGCAGTGCTCCGTACTCCTCATACTCCTACAATGAGCAGTTCTTC. Translated, it gives CSAPYSSYSYNEQFF.

This clonotype has more than one count but fewer than ten. The chain has TRBV3-1 and TRBJ2-3; 7 bases map to TRBD1. CDR3 length: 17 residues. Germline V lookup: CDR1 LGHDT, CDR2 YNNKEL (reference sequence). Trimming took 4 bases from V and 1 from J; bases not matched to a gene: 11. The CDR3 nucleotides read TGTGCCAGCAGCCTACTTCCTAGGACAGGACGCACAGATACGCAGTATTTT. Its translation: CASSLLPRTGRTDTQYF.

This clonotype has just a few counts. The chain combines TRBV7-8 with TRBJ1-5, with no clear D. The CDR3 totals 14 residues. Germline CDR1 SGHVS, CDR2 FQNEAQ. Trimming shortened V by 1 base and J by 3 bases, and 7 bases separated the two germline ends. The CDR3 nucleotides are TGTGCCAGCAGCTTAGGCGGACCCAATCAGCCCCAGCATTTT. It codes for CASSLGGPNQPQHF.

This clonotype came up a few times. The rearrangement links TRBV25-1 to TRBJ2-1, with unresolved D. Trimming took off 8 bases at V and 7 bases at J, with 15 bases between the two ends. The CDR3 is 13 amino acids. CDR1 and CDR2 (germline): MGHDK, SYGVNS. The CDR3 nucleotides read TGTGCCAGCCTACGCCCAGTGGGGAATGAGCAGTTCTTC. This translates into CASLRPVGNEQFF.

This clonotype was seen a handful of times. This rearrangement joins TRBV5-1 to TRBJ2-3; 7 positions match TRBD1. This CDR3 is 14 amino acids long. The V segment lost 6 bases and the J segment 3 bases; nucleotides outside the gene matches: 7. Germline CDR1 reads SGHRS; CDR2 reads YFSETQ. For the CDR3, the DNA is TGCGCCAGCAAAAGGGGGCAGGGGACAGATACGCAGTATTTT. It translates to CASKRGQGTDTQYF.

This clonotype has only a few counts. The chain has TRBV6-8 and TRBJ2-7; D is perhaps TRBD2 (6 bases). This CDR3 comprises 18 residues. V lost 0 bases, J lost 2 bases, and 20 bases lay in between. Germline CDR1 MNHGY, CDR2 SAAAGT. The CDR3 region is CASSYSRAKGGLTYEQYF. CDR3 DNA: TGTGCCAGCAGTTACTCGCGAGCGAAGGGAGGTCTAACCTACGAGCAGTACTTC.

The V gene is TRBV5-1, the J gene TRBJ2-1, with D uncertain. Germline assignment: CDR1 SGHRS and CDR2 YFSETQ. There are 14 residues in the CDR3. With 3 bases removed from V and 0 bases from J, the gap between germline ends came to 7 bases. The CDR3 DNA reads TGCGCCAGCAGCTCCCGGAGCTCCTACAATGAGCAGTTCTTC. Its protein is CASSSRSSYNEQFF.

This chain uses TRBV12-3 or TRBV12-4 with TRBJ1-2, with 9 bases identical to TRBD1. The CDR3 loop spans 15 amino acids. V shed 0 bases, J shed 7 bases, and the junction held 6 bases outside the gene matches. CDR3 loop: CASSLAFNRGLGYTF. CDR3 coding DNA: TGTGCCAGCAGTTTAGCCTTTAACAGGGGGCTTGGCTACACCTTC.

This clonotype was counted only a few times. The rearrangement links TRBV7-9 to TRBJ2-5; 13 bases line up with TRBD2. V shed 6 bases, J shed 5 bases, and the junction held 9 bases outside the gene matches. The CDR3 sequence is 16 residues long. The V gene's germline CDR1 is SEHNR and CDR2 FQNEAQ (reference sequence). CDR3 DNA: TGTGCCAGCAGTCGACTAGCGGGAGGAGTTGGGGAGACCCAGTACTTC. Amino acids: CASSRLAGGVGETQYF.

The V and J genes are TRBV7-8 and TRBJ2-3; D tentatively fits TRBD1 or TRBD2 (5 bases each). Trimming removed 3 bases from V and 6 bases from J, with 19 bases in between. CDR1 and CDR2 from the germline V gene are SGHVS and FQNEAQ. This CDR3 is built from 16 residues. The CDR3 coding sequence is TGTGCCAGCAGCTTGGCGCGATGGGGGTTTGGGGATACGCAGTATTTT. This translates into CASSLARWGFGDTQYF.

This clonotype was recorded a few times. The chain has TRBV10-3 and TRBJ2-5; D uncertain. Per germline, CDR1 ENHRY and CDR2 SYGVKD. The V end lost 0 bases, the J end lost 3 bases, and 8 bases lay between the germline ends. The CDR3 contains 14 residues. This CDR3 reads CAISESNAKETQYF. The CDR3 region has the DNA TGTGCCATCAGTGAGTCGAACGCGAAAGAGACCCAGTACTTC.

A few counts support this clonotype. This chain connects TRBV7-9 to TRBJ2-5, with D uncertain. The CDR3 covers 15 residues. Germline V gene lookup returns CDR1 SEHNR and CDR2 FQNEAQ (reference sequence). Trimming removed 5 bases from V and 3 bases from J, with 16 bases in between. DNA of the CDR3: TGTGCCAGCAGCACCCCGGTGGGCCGGGAAGAGACCCAGTACTTC. The encoded protein is CASSTPVGREETQYF.

The CDR3 sequence: CASSRLGLAGYQETQYF. The CDR3 DNA sequence: TGTGCCAGCAGTCGGTTGGGACTAGCGGGCTACCAAGAGACCCAGTACTTC. The V and J genes are TRBV27 and TRBJ2-5; 12 nucleotides line up with TRBD2. The V segment lost 5 bases and the J segment 0 bases; nucleotides outside the gene matches: 7. In germline, CDR1 is MNHEY, CDR2 SMNVEV (reference sequence). The CDR3 is made up of 17 amino acids.

The sample holds a few counts of this clonotype. The junction shows a germline mismatch at one end, possibly a read error. This rearrangement joins TRBV10-3 to TRBJ2-1, with 8 bases that match TRBD2. The CDR3 totals 12 residues. CDR1 ENHRY and CDR2 SYGVKD come from the germline V gene. CDR3 protein: CAISDPGTSHYF. CDR3 DNA sequence: TGTGCCATCAGTGATCCCGGGACTAGTCACTACTTC.